These T cell receptor beta chains were read from a single sample in a study of T cell responses to AZD1222 COVID-19 vaccine. Sequenced by immunoSEQ multiplex PCR; TCRdb stores in-frame clones only, minus some. In the table there are 130,000 to 150,000 clones, around 88% of which are singletons. The specimen was peripheral blood, collected on day 0 of AZD1222 vaccination. The source of these receptors is an adult in good health. Both conserved end residues are part of each CDR3. Each record gives: clone size, V gene, D gene, J gene, CDR3 DNA, CDR3 protein. The D gene is left open where the match is weak. A row's size may be missing; if present it is once, few, many or a size class.

-	TRBV7-2	-	TRBJ2-7	TGTGCCAGCAGCTTAGATCGGGGGATCTACGAGCAGTACTTC	CASSLDRGIYEQYF
-	TRBV18	-	TRBJ2-3	TGTGCCAGCTCACCAGTAGCAGATACGCAGTATTTT	CASSPVADTQYF
-	TRBV9	-	TRBJ2-7	TGTGCCAGCAGCCCCGCGGACACCTCCTACGAGCAGTACTTC	CASSPADTSYEQYF
once	TRBV19	TRBD1	TRBJ2-3	TGTGCCAGTAGTATAGCCAGGGGGCACGCAGATACGCAGTATTTT	CASSIARGHADTQYF
-	TRBV28	-	TRBJ1-5	TGTGCCAGCAGTCAGGGGCCTCTAGCTTTCGGTGAGCCCCAGCATTTT	CASSQGPLAFGEPQHF
-	TRBV28	-	TRBJ1-2	TGTGCCAGCAGTTTAGAGGGCCCGGTGCGGGGCTACACCTTC	CASSLEGPVRGYTF
-	TRBV1	-	TRBJ1-2	TGCACCAGCAGCCAAAGGATTTTCAAGGGTTCTGGCTACACCTTC	CTSSQRIFKGSGYTF
-	TRBV11-3	TRBD2	TRBJ2-2	TGTGCCAGCAGCTGGCAGCGGGGGGGCCCCACCGGGGAGCTGTTTTTT	CASSWQRGGPTGELFF
few	TRBV9	-	TRBJ1-4	TGTGCCAGCAGCGTAGAGGTGAATGAAAAACTGTTTTTT	CASSVEVNEKLFF
-	TRBV30	-	TRBJ1-4	TGTGCCTGTGCGGGCTATGAAAAACTGTTTTTT	CACAGYEKLFF
-	TRBV18	-	TRBJ2-3	TGTGCCAGCTCAACGAGCGGGCCCAATCTGGCGTCAGATACGCAGTATTTT	CASSTSGPNLASDTQYF
-	TRBV5-1	-	TRBJ1-2	TGCGCCAGCAGCTTGGCCGATCACCCAGGAGGCTACACCTTC	CASSLADHPGGYTF
once	TRBV27	TRBD1	TRBJ1-1	TGTGCCAGCAGTTTCGGGACAGTGAACACTGAAGCTTTCTTT	CASSFGTVNTEAFF
-	TRBV4-1	TRBD1	TRBJ1-3	TGCGCCAGCAGCCAGGGACAGGGGGCGTTTGGAAACACCATATATTTT	CASSQGQGAFGNTIYF
-	TRBV9	-	TRBJ1-5	TGTGCCAGCGGAAGAGGGCCAGCGCTTAATCAGCCCCAGCATTTT	CASGRGPALNQPQHF
once	TRBV7-2	TRBD1	TRBJ1-2	TGTGCCAGCAGCCTAACCCCCGGGACAGGGGGCAGTGGCTACACCTTC	CASSLTPGTGGSGYTF
-	TRBV6-2/TRBV6-3	-	TRBJ1-2	TGTGCCAGCAGTTACTCGACCCTGACCTATGGCTACACCTTC	CASSYSTLTYGYTF
once	TRBV6-5	-	TRBJ2-5	TGTGCCAGCAGTTACTCGAGGGGGGGGCGGGAGACCCAGTACTTC	CASSYSRGGRETQYF
few	TRBV14	TRBD2	TRBJ2-2	TGTGCCAGCAGCCAAAGGTTTAGCGGGGCCGGGGAGCTGTTTTTT	CASSQRFSGAGELFF
-	TRBV2	-	TRBJ2-3	TGTGCCAGCAAAAAGGGGGAGACAGATACGCAGTATTTT	CASKKGETDTQYF
-	TRBV4-1	-	TRBJ1-6	TGCGCCAGCAGCCGGGACCGGGACGGAGATTCACCCCTCCACTTT	CASSRDRDGDSPLHF
few	TRBV9	-	TRBJ1-5	TGTGCCAGCAGCGCGAGTGGGGGGAGCAATCAGCCCCAGCATTTT	CASSASGGSNQPQHF
-	TRBV25-1	-	TRBJ2-2	TGTGCCAGCAGTGAATACAACACCGGGGAGCTGTTTTTT	CASSEYNTGELFF
-	TRBV6-5	-	TRBJ1-1	TGTGCCAGCAGTTATGGAGGGGTTGACGCTGAAGCTTTCTTT	CASSYGGVDAEAFF
-	TRBV3-1/TRBV3-2	-	TRBJ1-1	TGTGCCAGCAGCCTTAACGGCAGGGACACTGAAGCTTTCTTT	CASSLNGRDTEAFF
once	TRBV10-2	TRBD2	TRBJ2-1	TGCGCCAGCAGGGCTAGCGGGGGCCGCTCCTACAATGAGCAGTTCTTC	CASRASGGRSYNEQFF
-	TRBV15	-	TRBJ1-1	TGTGCCACCAGGGGGCCGGGGGGCAGGGGGAACACTGAAGCTTTCTTT	CATRGPGGRGNTEAFF
-	TRBV20-1	-	TRBJ1-2	TGCAGTGCTAGTGAAGGTCTGGGGTCGGTCTATGGCTACACCTTC	CSASEGLGSVYGYTF
-	TRBV19	-	TRBJ1-5	TGTGCCAGTAGTATTTTTTACGTGGGGAATCAGCCCCAGCATTTT	CASSIFYVGNQPQHF
-	TRBV2	TRBD1	TRBJ1-5	TGTGCCAGCAGGAAGACAGGGCTCAATCAGCCCCAGCATTTT	CASRKTGLNQPQHF
-	TRBV5-3	-	TRBJ1-6	TGTGCCAGAAGCCCCCCGGGACCTAATTCACCCCTCCACTTT	CARSPPGPNSPLHF
-	TRBV19	-	TRBJ1-5	TGTGCCAGTTCGCAACAGAGGGGAGAGCATCAGCCCCAGCATTTT	CASSQQRGEHQPQHF
-	TRBV28	-	TRBJ1-2	TGTGCCAGCAGCCCTACCTGGAACTTATATGGCTACACCTTC	CASSPTWNLYGYTF
-	TRBV6-5	-	TRBJ1-3	TGTGCCAGCAGAAGGGACTCTGGAAACACCATATATTTT	CASRRDSGNTIYF
-	TRBV19	-	TRBJ1-2	TGTGCCAGTAGTGACCGGACAGCCTATGGCTACACCTTC	CASSDRTAYGYTF
-	TRBV6-5	TRBD1	TRBJ1-2	TGTGCCAGCAGTCCCGGGACAGGGCTCAACTATGGCTACACCTTC	CASSPGTGLNYGYTF
-	TRBV2	TRBD1	TRBJ1-6	TGTGCCAGCAGAAAGGACAGGCTTGAGAATTCACCCCTCCACTTT	CASRKDRLENSPLHF
once	TRBV10-3	TRBD1	TRBJ1-4	TGTGCCATCAGTGAGTTTCCGGGACAGGGGGAAAAACTGTTTTTT	CAISEFPGQGEKLFF
-	TRBV5-4	TRBD2	TRBJ2-7	TGTGCCAGCAGCACGACTAGCGGGGGCCACGAGCAGTACTTC	CASSTTSGGHEQYF
once	TRBV5-1	TRBD2	TRBJ2-3	TGCGCCAGCAGCCCCTCACCGACTAGCGGGGGGACTAGCACAGATACGCAGTATTTT	CASSPSPTSGGTSTDTQYF
-	TRBV30	-	TRBJ1-1	TGTGCCTGGAGTGTAGGGGGGTCTAACACTGAAGCTTTCTTT	CAWSVGGSNTEAFF
-	TRBV3-1/TRBV3-2	-	TRBJ1-4	TGTGCCAGCAGCCAAGCCTACAGGGAATCGGTCTCCGAAAAACTGTTTTTT	CASSQAYRESVSEKLFF
-	TRBV28	TRBD1	TRBJ1-2	TGTGCCAGCAGCCCAGGGACAGCCGCTAACTATGGCTACACCTTC	CASSPGTAANYGYTF
-	TRBV11-3	-	TRBJ2-2	TGTGCCAGCAGCTTCTCCCCTGACGCCGGGGAGCTGTTTTTT	CASSFSPDAGELFF
-	TRBV5-4	-	TRBJ2-3	TGTGCCAGCAGCTCCCAGGGGAGTGATACGCAGTATTTT	CASSSQGSDTQYF
-	TRBV7-6	TRBD1	TRBJ1-4	TGTGCCAGCAGCGGGACAGGGTTAGCTGGGGGTGAAAAACTGTTTTTT	CASSGTGLAGGEKLFF
-	TRBV5-1	TRBD1	TRBJ2-7	TGCGCCAGCAGCCGACAGGGGGACAACCCTTACGAGCAGTACTTC	CASSRQGDNPYEQYF
-	TRBV7-9	-	TRBJ1-4	TGTGCCAGCAGCCCAACAGGGCAGAATGAAAAACTGTTTTTT	CASSPTGQNEKLFF
-	TRBV7-2	-	TRBJ1-5	TGTGCCAGCAGCTCACCCATAACGGGGCGGGCATTCAATCAGCCCCAGCATTTT	CASSSPITGRAFNQPQHF
-	TRBV11-2	-	TRBJ1-1	TGTGCCAGCAGCCCACAGCCAGCGAACACTGAAGCTTTCTTT	CASSPQPANTEAFF
-	TRBV19	-	TRBJ1-2	TGTGCCAGTAGTACTCGTCCCGACGCCGTGGGCTACACCTTC	CASSTRPDAVGYTF
-	TRBV7-6	-	TRBJ1-6	TGTGCCAGCAGCTTAAGGGGGTCCTATAATTCACCCCTCCACTTT	CASSLRGSYNSPLHF
-	TRBV4-1	-	TRBJ1-6	TGCGCCAGCAGCCAAGAAGCCGGCGGCAATTCACCCCTCCACTTT	CASSQEAGGNSPLHF
-	TRBV10-3	TRBD1	TRBJ2-7	TGTGCCATCAGGCCCGAAACAGGGGGCCGACCATACGAGCAGTACTTC	CAIRPETGGRPYEQYF
few	TRBV28	-	TRBJ1-4	TGTGCCAGCAGTTCTGACACGGGAGGAGAAAAACTGTTTTTT	CASSSDTGGEKLFF
-	TRBV6-5	-	TRBJ1-2	TGTGCCAGCAGTTCCCTTCCAGGGGACCTCTATGGCTACACCTTC	CASSSLPGDLYGYTF
-	TRBV6-2/TRBV6-3	TRBD1	TRBJ1-6	TGTGCCAGCAGTCCCCAACGGACAGGTTCCTATAATTCACCCCTCCACTTT	CASSPQRTGSYNSPLHF
-	TRBV29-1	-	TRBJ1-1	TGCAGTTTTTCAGGGCTAGTGAACACTGAAGCTTTCTTT	CSFSGLVNTEAFF
-	TRBV5-6	-	TRBJ2-5	TGTGCCAGCAGCTTGGCTGGGCTCAGGGAGACCCAGTACTTC	CASSLAGLRETQYF